This T cell receptor beta chain was recovered during a study of CXCR3-negative and CXCR3-positive naive CD8 T cells. Study-wide results and limits: Hydrophobicity was higher for TRB CDR3s found in CXCR3-positive naive cells than in CXCR3-negative naive cells.

A note on this clonotype: Its antigen is not identified.

CDR3 size: 12 residues. Germline lookup yields CDR1 SGHDT and CDR2 YYEEEE. Those CD8+ T cells considered naive were CD45RO-CCR7+CD27+CD95-. The TRB libraries of cDNA were built by UMI-labeled 5' RACE. TCRdb reprocessed the 5' RACE reads, with one entry per CDR3 protein and no DNA. Recorded for this sample: about 130,000 distinct CDR3 sequences. The rearrangement uses TRBV5-6 and TRBJ2-5; no DNA is available, so the TRBD1 call from TCRdb remains unchecked. Sequencing was done on a sample of naive CXCR3- CD8+ T cells from blood. Subset specified: CD45RO-CCR7+CD27+CD95- naive CD8+ T cells lacking CXCR3 (TNR3-). This receptor was obtained from a human donor in good health. Some clones in this sample may be carry-over from other donors' samples. The CDR3 protein is CASSLGGTTQYF.